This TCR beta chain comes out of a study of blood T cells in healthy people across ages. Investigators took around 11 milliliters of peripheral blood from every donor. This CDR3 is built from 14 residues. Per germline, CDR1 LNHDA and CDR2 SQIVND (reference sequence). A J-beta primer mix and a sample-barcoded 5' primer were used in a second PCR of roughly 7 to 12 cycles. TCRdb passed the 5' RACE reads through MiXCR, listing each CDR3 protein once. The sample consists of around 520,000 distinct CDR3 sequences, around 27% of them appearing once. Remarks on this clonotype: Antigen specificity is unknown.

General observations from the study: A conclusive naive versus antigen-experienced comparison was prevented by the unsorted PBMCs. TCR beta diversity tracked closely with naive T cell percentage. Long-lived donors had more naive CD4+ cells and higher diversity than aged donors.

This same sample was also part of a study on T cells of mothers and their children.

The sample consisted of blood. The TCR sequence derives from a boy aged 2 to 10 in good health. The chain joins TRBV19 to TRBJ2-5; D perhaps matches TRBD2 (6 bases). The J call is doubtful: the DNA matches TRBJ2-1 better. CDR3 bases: TGTGCCAGTAGGGGTACGGGGGCCTACAATGAGCAGTTCTTC. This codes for CASRGTGAYNEQFF.